This TCR beta chain was sequenced for a study of human T cells and chemical hapten exposure. MiXCR, run by TCRdb on the RACE reads, gives a single entry per CDR3 protein. The data hold some 400,000 distinct CDR3 sequences, with 4.8% observed a single time. Details on this clonotype: The antigen remains undetermined.

Notes on the study in general: The study found expanded TCRs formed significantly more large CDR3 similarity clusters than controls. In the PT1 data, expanded TCR counts showed a positive correlation with patch test score.

Time point reported: patch test 1, 2 weeks after DPC sensitization. This sample's treatment: therapeutic diphenylcyclopropenone sensitization with weekly scalp DPC. This CDR3 has 15 amino acids. The germline V gene has CDR1 LGHNA and CDR2 YNFKEQ. Between the trimmed V and J ends, which lost 1 base and 2 bases, there was a span of 11 bases. The TCR was taken from a woman aged 45-65 years with alopecia areata. Some clones in this sample may be carry-over from other donors' samples. Sequences were derived from whole blood, sampled in connection with sensitization to the hapten diphenylcyclopropenone (DPC). The chain links TRBV4-2 to TRBJ2-5, with D perhaps TRBD1 or TRBD2 (5 bases each). The CDR3 coding sequence is TGTGCCAGCAGCCAAGCGGGACCCCCTCAAGAGACCCAGTACTTC. Translating gives CASSQAGPPQETQYF.